One and the same sample provided the 13 T cell receptor beta chains below, sequenced in a study of blood T cells in healthy people across ages. Through a sample-barcoded 5' primer and a J-beta primer mix, a second PCR was run for 7 to 11 cycles. TCRdb recomputed calls from the 5' RACE reads with MiXCR, one row per CDR3 protein. There are 650,000 to 800,000 distinct CDR3 sequences in the sample; under 55% occur only once, and nearly 20% lies in the top ten. The specimen sequenced was blood. These receptors all come from a man between 60 and 75 years old in good health.

The rearrangement links TRBV7-9 to TRBJ2-2; TRBD1 matches 7 bases. The CDR3 is made up of 15 amino acids. The trim removed 4 bases at V and 2 bases at J, leaving 4 bases unmatched. From germline, CDR1 is SEHNR and CDR2 FQNEAQ (reference sequence). CDR3 protein: CASSSGGTNTGELFF. The CDR3 coding sequence is TGTGCCAGCAGCTCAGGGGGAACCAACACCGGGGAGCTGTTTTTT.

The chain uses TRBV20-1 and TRBJ2-7; no definite D call. CDR1 DFQATT and CDR2 SNEGSKA come from the germline V gene (reference sequence). The CDR3 covers 13 residues. Trimming removed 3 bases from V and 4 bases from J, with 13 bases in between. The CDR3 sequence: CSASGGEFYEQYF. CDR3 nucleotide sequence: TGCAGTGCTAGCGGTGGAGAATTTTACGAGCAGTACTTC.

V usage is TRBV12-3 or TRBV12-4 and J usage is TRBJ2-3; D not resolved. CDR3 length: 15 amino acids. Between the trimmed V and J ends, which lost 3 bases and 1 base, there was a span of 11 bases. As DNA, the CDR3 is TGTGCCAGCAGTTTCCTGGTCCCTGGCACAGATACGCAGTATTTT. Protein: CASSFLVPGTDTQYF.

This clonotype was seen a few times. This chain connects TRBV7-8 to TRBJ1-5; D is ambiguous. The CDR3 consists of 15 residues. Trimming removed 4 bases at V and 2 bases at J, with 12 bases between. CDR1 is SGHVS, CDR2 FQNEAQ, per germline. The CDR3 DNA reads as TGTGCCAGCAGCTCCATTGAGTTGGGCAATCAGCCCCAGCATTTT. Amino acid sequence: CASSSIELGNQPQHF. Supplemented by reference TRBV7-8 and TRBJ1-5, the full variable domain reads GAGVSQSPRYKVAKRGQDVALRCDPISGHVSLFWYQQALGQGPEFLTYFQNEAQLDKSGLPSDRFFAERPEGSVSTLKIQRTQQEDSAVYLCASSSIELGNQPQHFGDGTRLSIL.

Of note for this clonotype: A much larger clone lies a single base off, so this may be a read error. The chain joins TRBV4-1 to TRBJ2-3, with 7 bases lining up with TRBD1. Germline V gives CDR1 MGHRA, CDR2 YSYEKL. This CDR3 comprises 15 residues. CDR3 bases: TGCGCCAGCAGCCAAGATGCAGGGGGAGCGGATACGCGGTATTTT. Its protein product is CASSQDAGGADTRYF.

The chain employs TRBV24-1 and TRBJ2-5; D unresolved. Trimming took 4 bases from V and 3 from J, leaving 11 bases between them. The CDR3 totals 14 residues. Germline CDR1 is KGHDR and CDR2 is SFDVKD. CDR3: CATSDSGRKETQYF. The DNA for the CDR3 is TGTGCCACCAGTGACTCAGGACGGAAAGAGACCCAGTACTTC.

The chain is built from TRBV2 and TRBJ1-5, with D tentatively TRBD1 (6 bases). Trimming cost V 0 bases and J 1 base, with 10 bases left between them. The length of the CDR3 is 16 residues. The germline CDR1 and CDR2 sequences are SNHLY and FYNNEI. The CDR3 loop is CASSEAGGRSNQPQHF. The CDR3 nucleotides read TGTGCCAGCAGTGAAGCAGGGGGGCGAAGCAATCAGCCCCAGCATTTT.

This clonotype appeared a single time. J is TRBJ1-5 and V is TRBV4-3; D uncertain. V was trimmed by 0 bases and J by 4 bases, leaving 10 bases between them. This CDR3 is 15 amino acids long. CDR1 is LGHNA and CDR2 is YSLEER in the germline V gene. The CDR3 loop is CASSQDRAPNQPQHF. CDR3 nucleotides: TGCGCCAGCAGCCAAGATAGAGCACCTAATCAGCCCCAGCATTTT.

This clonotype was found a few times. This chain connects TRBV20-1 to TRBJ2-7, with 10 bases matching TRBD1. Germline V gene lookup returns CDR1 DFQATT and CDR2 SNEGSKA (reference sequence). This CDR3 has 14 amino acids. With 5 bases clipped from V and 2 bases from J, the junction kept 6 bases outside the gene matches. The chain's CDR3 is CSAADRGRPYEQYF. CDR3 DNA: TGCAGTGCTGCTGACAGGGGGCGACCCTACGAGCAGTACTTC.

The rearrangement uses TRBV7-2 and TRBJ1-6; possibly TRBD1 for D (6 bases). The V gene lost 2 bases and the J gene lost 10 bases, with 12 bases spanning the gap. The CDR3 is 14 residues long. Germline V gives CDR1 SGHTA, CDR2 FQGNSA. The chain's CDR3 is CASSLKGEGSPLHF. The CDR3 DNA reads as TGTGCCAGCAGCTTAAAGGGGGAGGGATCACCCCTCCACTTT.

V usage is TRBV7-9 and J usage is TRBJ2-5, with TRBD1 as a possible D gene (7 bases). Germline V CDR1 and CDR2: SEHNR, FQNEAQ (reference sequence). Trimming pared 5 bases from V and 5 bases from J, leaving 24 bases between. The CDR3 covers 17 residues. As DNA, the CDR3 is TGTGCCAGCAGCCTACTAGCCGGGACAGCCAAAAGGGAGACCCAGTACTTC. Translation: CASSLLAGTAKRETQYF.

V and J are TRBV18 and TRBJ2-7, with TRBD1 identical over 9 bases. The closer fit of TRBJ2-5 to the DNA end suggests the J call may be wrong. From germline, CDR1 is KGHSH and CDR2 LQKENI. The CDR3 consists of 15 residues. The CDR3 spells CASSPTGQGYETQYF. Here the CDR3 DNA reads TGTGCCAGCTCCCCGACCGGACAGGGGTACGAGACCCAGTACTTC.

This clonotype was picked up a small number of times. The gene calls are TRBV2 and TRBJ2-5; 9 positions agree with TRBD1. This CDR3 has 15 residues. Germline assignment: CDR1 SNHLY and CDR2 FYNNEI. Losses at the gene ends were 4 bases for V and 4 bases for J; bases not matched to a gene: 7. For the CDR3, the DNA is TGTGCCAGCAGTGGGACAGGGGTGAATCGAGAGACCCAGTACTTC. This gives the protein CASSGTGVNRETQYF.